This TCR beta chain was captured in a study of CD8 T cells in ankylosing spondylitis (dated by TCRdb to the late 2010s). Context from the whole study: T cell receptor beta repertoires were profiled in healthy donors and ankylosing spondylitis patients so that disease-linked TCR variants could be found. Peripheral blood was sampled, and synovial fluid was additionally collected from ankylosing spondylitis patients. In total, the full study cohort was made up of some 110 healthy donors and 20 to 25 ankylosing spondylitis patients. On the study overall, not on this receptor specifically: The disease-linked clones were reported to be significantly enriched in matched synovial fluid samples from ankylosing spondylitis patients. Blood from ankylosing spondylitis patients appeared to be characterized by a TCR beta motif composed of about eight highly homologous amino acid variants. The disease-linked clones showed a CD8+ phenotype and occurred at relatively low frequencies in peripheral blood. Some motif variants had previously been reported in the synovial fluid and blood of reactive arthritis patients, which suggests shared mechanisms of disease initiation.

Sequencer: Illumina HiSeq 2500. TCR beta libraries were prepared by quantitative 5'-RACE with molecular barcodes. The paper's processing steps were these. A new computational method, built on a probabilistic model of VDJ rearrangement, was used to identify disease-linked TCR variants. Starting from the raw public reads, TCRdb applied fastp trimming at Q25, assembled clones with MiXCR and retained in-frame beta chains. Each entry is one CDR3 protein sequence, shown with its most common DNA and genes. Here the V and J calls rest on TCRdb's processing, not on the authors' analysis. In all, the sample holds 800,000 to 900,000 distinct CDR3 sequences, and roughly 12% of those were seen once. More than 0.5% of the sample comes from the top ten. Reading from cysteine to phenylalanine, the CDR3 counts 11 amino acids. The retained sequence is limited to the CDR3, 33 bases, with the frame set at the first base. The junction shows trimming of 6 bases on V and 4 bases on J, plus 6 bases between the germline ends. Looking up the germline V gene yields CDR1 SGHTA and CDR2 FQGNSA.

This clonotype was picked up many times. It has no known antigen specificity. Base qualities are missing; no much larger clone stands one base away. The sequence came from a male donor with ankylosing spondylitis. Here the chain combines TRBV7-2 and TRBJ1-2; the D gene is unclear. The sample consisted of blood, either unsorted or a sorted T cell fraction (not recorded which). The nucleotides read TGTGCCAGCAGATTGGTCTATGGCTACACCTTC. It translates to CASRLVYGYTF. Supplemented by the reference TRBV7-2 and TRBJ1-2 proteins around the CDR3, the complete variable domain is GAGVSQSPSNKVTEKGKDVELRCDPISGHTALYWYRQSLGQGLEFLIYFQGNSAPDKSGLPSDRFSAERTGGSVSTLTIQRTQQEDSAVYLCASRLVYGYTFGSGTRLTVV.